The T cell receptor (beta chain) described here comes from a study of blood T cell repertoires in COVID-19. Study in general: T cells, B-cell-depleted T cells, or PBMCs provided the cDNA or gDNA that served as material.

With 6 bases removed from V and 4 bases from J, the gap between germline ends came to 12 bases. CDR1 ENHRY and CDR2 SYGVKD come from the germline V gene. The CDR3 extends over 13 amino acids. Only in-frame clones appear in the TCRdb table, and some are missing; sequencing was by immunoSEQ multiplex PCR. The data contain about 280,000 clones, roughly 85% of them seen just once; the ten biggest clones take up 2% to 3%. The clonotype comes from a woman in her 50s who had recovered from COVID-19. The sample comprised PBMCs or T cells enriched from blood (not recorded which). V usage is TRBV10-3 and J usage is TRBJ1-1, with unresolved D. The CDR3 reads CAIRGDWSTEAFF. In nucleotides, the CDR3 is TGTGCCATCAGGGGAGATTGGAGCACTGAAGCTTTCTTT.